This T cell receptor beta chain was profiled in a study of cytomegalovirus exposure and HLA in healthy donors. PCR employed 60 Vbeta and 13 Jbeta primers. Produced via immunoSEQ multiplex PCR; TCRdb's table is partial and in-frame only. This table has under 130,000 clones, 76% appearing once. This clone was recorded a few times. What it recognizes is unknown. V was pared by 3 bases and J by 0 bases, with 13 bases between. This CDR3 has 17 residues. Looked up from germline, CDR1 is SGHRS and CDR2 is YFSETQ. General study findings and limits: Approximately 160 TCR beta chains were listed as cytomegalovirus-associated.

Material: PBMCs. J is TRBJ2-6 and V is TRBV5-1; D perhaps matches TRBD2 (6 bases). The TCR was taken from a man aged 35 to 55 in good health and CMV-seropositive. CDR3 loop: CASSSGDHFSGANVLTF. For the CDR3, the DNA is TGCGCCAGCAGCTCGGGGGACCACTTCTCTGGGGCCAACGTCCTGACTTTC. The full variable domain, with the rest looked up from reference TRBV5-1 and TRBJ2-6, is KAGVTQTPRYLIKTRGQQVTLSCSPISGHRSVSWYQQTPGQGLQFLFEYFSETQRNKGNFPGRFSGRQFSNSRSEMNVSTLELGDSALYLCASSSGDHFSGANVLTFGAGSRLTVL.